The 26 T cell receptor beta chains in this list originate from one sample, sequenced in a study of blood T cells in healthy people across ages. Using a J-beta primer mix together with a sample-barcoded 5' primer, a second PCR was run for roughly 6 to 11 cycles. MiXCR, run by TCRdb on the 5' RACE reads, gives a single entry per CDR3 protein. The table records 500,000 to 600,000 distinct CDR3 sequences, approximately 25% of them present only once. Source material: blood. Every receptor here comes from a woman aged 70-85 years in good health.

Only a few counts were recorded for this clonotype. The chain joins TRBV20-1 to TRBJ1-2; D unresolved. With 3 bases removed from V and 7 bases from J, the gap between germline ends came to 9 bases. CDR1 is DFQATT, CDR2 SNEGSKA, per germline (reference sequence). This CDR3 is 11 amino acids long. CDR3 coding DNA: TGCAGTGCTAGCTTGAGGGCTGGCTACACCTTC. This gives the protein CSASLRAGYTF.

This clonotype was detected a few times. This chain joins TRBV5-1 and TRBJ1-2; D is unclear. Germline CDR1 reads SGHRS; CDR2 reads YFSETQ. The V end was cut by 2 bases, the J end by 8 bases, with 10 bases between. This CDR3 is built from 12 residues. DNA of the CDR3: TGCGCCAGCAGCTTAAACCGGAGGGGCTACACCTTC. Residues: CASSLNRRGYTF.

The rearrangement uses TRBV5-1 and TRBJ2-2; possibly TRBD1 for D (6 bases). CDR3 length equals 16 residues. The V gene's germline CDR1 is SGHRS and CDR2 YFSETQ. Trimming took 2 bases from V and 1 from J, leaving 12 bases between them. The CDR3 loop is CASSLSGTRNTGELFF. In DNA form, the CDR3 reads TGCGCCAGCAGCTTATCGGGGACAAGGAACACCGGGGAGCTGTTTTTT.

The chain links TRBV12-5 to TRBJ2-1; D perhaps matches TRBD1 (6 bases). The end of the DNA is better explained by TRBJ2-5, so the J call may be wrong. Germline CDR1 and CDR2: LGHNT and FRNRAP. The CDR3 is 13 residues long. The CDR3 reads CASGQGTLETQYF. The CDR3, as DNA: TGTGCTAGTGGTCAGGGGACGTTAGAGACCCAGTACTTC.

In its sample, this clonotype was seen once. V is TRBV10-3 and J is TRBJ1-2; D is possibly TRBD1 (5 bases). Germline loops: CDR1 ENHRY, CDR2 SYGVKD. This CDR3 region has 13 residues. V lost 4 bases to trimming and J lost 4 bases, with 10 bases between them. CDR3 in DNA: TGTGCCATCAGTGGAGAGGGGAGCTATGGCTACACCTTC. It is translated as CAISGEGSYGYTF.

This clonotype was picked up a small number of times. V usage is TRBV14 and J usage is TRBJ2-1; D might be TRBD1 (5 bases). Looked up from germline, CDR1 is SGHDN and CDR2 is FVKESK. The length of the CDR3 is 14 residues. V shed 1 base and J shed 9 bases, with 13 bases lying between them. CDR3 sequence: CASSQAYSQGEQFF. CDR3 nucleotides: TGTGCCAGCAGCCAAGCTTACAGCCAGGGTGAGCAGTTCTTC. Drawing the rest from reference TRBV14 and TRBJ2-1, the complete variable domain is EAGVTQFPSHSVIEKGQTVTLRCDPISGHDNLYWYRRVMGKEIKFLLHFVKESKQDESGMPNNRFLAERTGGTYSTLKVQPAELEDSGVYFCASSQAYSQGEQFFGPGTRLTVL.

The rearrangement joins TRBV3-1 to TRBJ2-5; D is unclear. Between the trimmed V and J ends, which lost 2 bases and 2 bases, there was a span of 12 bases. The CDR3 sequence is 15 residues long. Germline CDR1 is LGHDT and CDR2 is YNNKEL (reference sequence). CDR3: CASSQPPAPQETQYF. The CDR3 nucleotides are TGTGCCAGCAGCCAACCCCCCGCACCACAAGAGACCCAGTACTTC.

The rearrangement joins TRBV5-6 to TRBJ2-5; D gene ambiguous. The CDR3 has 15 residues. Trimming shortened V by 0 bases and J by 5 bases, and 14 bases separated the two germline ends. Germline V gene data show CDR1 as SGHDT and CDR2 as YYEEEE. CDR3 coding DNA: TGTGCCAGCAGCTTGGAGGCAGGTTTATTGGAGACCCAGTACTTC. This sequence encodes CASSLEAGLLETQYF.

The V call is TRBV5-1, the J call TRBJ2-4; TRBD1 matches at 8 bases. The CDR3 totals 13 residues. Germline CDR1 reads SGHRS; CDR2 reads YFSETQ. The J segment lost 6 bases and the V segment lost 3 bases, leaving 2 bases of the junction unmatched. The CDR3 DNA sequence: TGCGCCAGCAGCTCACAGGGGGGAAACATTCAGTACTTC. Residues: CASSSQGGNIQYF.

The chain carries TRBV9 and TRBJ1-3; D gene ambiguous. Trimming left V 4 bases short and J 0 bases short, with 8 bases between. Per germline, CDR1 SGDLS and CDR2 YYNGEE. This CDR3 is built from 14 residues. As DNA, the CDR3 is TGTGCCAGCAGCCGACACCGCTCTGGAAACACCATATATTTT. This encodes CASSRHRSGNTIYF.

This clonotype was observed a few times. This sequence joins TRBV3-1 and TRBJ2-2; 8 bases agree with TRBD1. The CDR3 has 15 amino acids. After removal of 4 bases from V and 6 bases from J, the junction contained 7 bases not matched to a gene. Germline assignment: CDR1 LGHDT and CDR2 YNNKEL (reference sequence). CDR3 bases: TGTGCCAGCAGCCGAGGACAGGGTGGCGCCGGGGAGCTGTTTTTT. It translates to CASSRGQGGAGELFF.

The chain combines TRBV12-3 or TRBV12-4 with TRBJ1-3, with 7 bases matching TRBD1. The CDR3 is 14 amino acids. The V gene end was trimmed by 6 bases and the J gene end by 4 bases; junction bases not matched to a gene: 6. The CDR3 region has the DNA TGTGCCAGCAGAATCCGGGACAGAGGAAACACCATATATTTT. This translates into CASRIRDRGNTIYF.

The rearrangement links TRBV2 to TRBJ2-6, with 7 bases matching TRBD1. The CDR3 runs to 15 residues. Germline V gene lookup returns CDR1 SNHLY and CDR2 FYNNEI. V shed 7 bases, J shed 1 base, and the junction held 4 bases outside the gene matches. The CDR3 sequence is CASILQGSGANVLTF. The CDR3 DNA sequence: TGTGCCAGCATTTTACAGGGGTCTGGGGCCAACGTCCTGACTTTC.

This clonotype has more than one count but fewer than ten. The V call is TRBV11-2, the J call TRBJ1-1, with D possibly matching TRBD1 (5 bases). The CDR3 loop spans 13 amino acids. V was trimmed by 2 bases and J by 4 bases, leaving 8 bases between them. Germline V gives CDR1 SGHAT, CDR2 FQNNGV. Here the CDR3 reads CASSLNGATEAFF. In DNA form, the CDR3 reads TGTGCCAGCAGCTTAAACGGGGCCACTGAAGCTTTCTTT.

This chain connects TRBV10-3 to TRBJ2-5; D remains ambiguous. The CDR3 contains 12 residues. Deletions cut 3 bases from V and 4 bases from J, with 6 bases between. Germline V CDR1 and CDR2: ENHRY, SYGVKD. CDR3 loop: CAISDQRETQYF. In DNA, the CDR3 is TGTGCCATCAGTGACCAAAGAGAGACCCAGTACTTC.

The genes are TRBV4-2 and TRBJ2-5, with 8 bases identical to TRBD2. CDR1 LGHNA and CDR2 YNFKEQ come from the germline V gene. The CDR3 loop spans 17 amino acids. V was pared by 0 bases and J by 3 bases, with 9 bases of the junction left unmatched. CDR3 nucleotides: TGTGCCAGCAGCCAAGATACCCGGGGGGGCCTTAAAGAGACCCAGTACTTC. It translates to CASSQDTRGGLKETQYF.

In nucleotides, the CDR3 is TGTGCCAGCAGTTACGGGCGGTACCCATTGAACACTGAAGCTTTCTTT. It yields the protein CASSYGRYPLNTEAFF. V gene TRBV6-5 combines with J gene TRBJ1-1; unclear D gene. Trimming left V 2 bases short and J 0 bases short, with 13 bases between. Germline V gives CDR1 MNHEY, CDR2 SVGAGI. The CDR3 has 16 residues.

Turning to this clonotype: A junction end diverges from the germline sequence, so it may reflect a read error. V is TRBV6-5 and J is TRBJ2-1; TRBD2 is a possible D gene (6 bases). Germline V gives CDR1 MNHEY, CDR2 SVGAGI. This CDR3 is built from 17 residues. CDR3 coding DNA: TGTGCCAGCAGTTACGGGGGGACGGGTGTCTCCTACAATGAGCGGTTCTTC. Its protein is CASSYGGTGVSYNERFF.

Only a few counts were recorded for this clonotype. This chain links TRBV7-2 with TRBJ1-6; D is perhaps TRBD1 (5 bases). The V and J ends lost 5 bases and 9 bases respectively, with 17 bases between them. Germline CDR1 SGHTA, CDR2 FQGNSA. The CDR3 has 15 amino acids. The CDR3 spells CASSPPGQEGSPLHF. The CDR3 DNA is TGTGCCAGCAGCCCGCCAGGGCAGGAGGGTTCACCCCTCCACTTT.

The V and J genes are TRBV20-1 and TRBJ2-3; 8 nucleotides match TRBD2. J was trimmed by 0 bases and V by 6 bases; bases with no gene match: 5. The CDR3 has 14 amino acids. Germline V gene sequence: CDR1 DFQATT, CDR2 SNEGSKA (reference sequence). CDR3 DNA sequence: TGCAGTGCCGTACGGGGGGGCAGCACAGATACGCAGTATTTT. Protein product: CSAVRGGSTDTQYF.

The chain employs TRBV20-1 and TRBJ1-1, with 11 nucleotides matching TRBD1. The CDR3 is 13 residues long. Germline CDR1 DFQATT, CDR2 SNEGSKA (reference sequence). Germline trimming cut 4 bases from V and 10 bases from J; bases unmatched to any gene: 8. The CDR3 sequence is CSATGQGGGGAFF. CDR3 nucleotide sequence: TGCAGTGCTACGGGACAGGGGGGGGGTGGAGCTTTCTTT.

The table lists this clonotype with a few counts. The chain combines TRBV29-1 with TRBJ1-2, with D unresolved. The CDR3 has 15 residues. The V end was cut by 0 bases, the J end by 6 bases, with 17 bases between. In germline, CDR1 is SQVTM, CDR2 ANQGSEA. CDR3 residues: CSVEDRAGLLNGYTF. DNA for the CDR3: TGCAGCGTTGAAGATCGGGCAGGTCTTTTAAATGGCTACACCTTC.

In its sample, this clonotype was seen a few times. This chain joins TRBV11-2 and TRBJ1-2; the match to TRBD1 covers 9 bases. V lost 5 bases, J lost 6 bases, and 4 bases stayed unmatched. There are 13 residues in the CDR3. Germline assignment: CDR1 SGHAT and CDR2 FQNNGV. The CDR3 protein is CASSPDRGHGYTF. The CDR3 DNA follows: TGTGCCAGCAGCCCGGACAGGGGCCATGGCTACACCTTC.

The genes are TRBV11-3 and TRBJ2-1; the D gene is possibly TRBD1 (5 bases). In germline, CDR1 is SGHNT, CDR2 YENEEA. V shed 8 bases and J shed 7 bases, with 18 bases lying between them. The CDR3 is made up of 14 amino acids. For the CDR3, the DNA is TGTGCCAGCCTAGGACAAAGTTCTGGTAATGAGCAGTTCTTC. Protein: CASLGQSSGNEQFF.

This clonotype was found a few times. The V gene is TRBV20-1, the J gene TRBJ1-1; D possibly corresponds to TRBD1 (6 bases). The CDR3 consists of 14 residues. V gave up 3 bases and J gave up 5 bases, with 16 bases separating them. CDR1 is DFQATT, CDR2 SNEGSKA, per germline (reference sequence). CDR3 sequence: CSARTTGRETEAFF. DNA of the CDR3: TGCAGTGCTAGGACAACAGGGCGAGAGACTGAAGCTTTCTTT.

This rearrangement joins TRBV24-1 to TRBJ2-1, with a tentative D call TRBD1 (7 bases). The germline gives CDR1 KGHDR, CDR2 SFDVKD. This CDR3 contains 20 residues. V was pared by 3 bases and J by 7 bases, with 30 bases between. The CDR3 bases are TGTGCCACCAGTGATGCGGGGACAGCCCGTAGGACTCGTAGCGGAAATGAGCAGTTCTTC. Translated: CATSDAGTARRTRSGNEQFF.